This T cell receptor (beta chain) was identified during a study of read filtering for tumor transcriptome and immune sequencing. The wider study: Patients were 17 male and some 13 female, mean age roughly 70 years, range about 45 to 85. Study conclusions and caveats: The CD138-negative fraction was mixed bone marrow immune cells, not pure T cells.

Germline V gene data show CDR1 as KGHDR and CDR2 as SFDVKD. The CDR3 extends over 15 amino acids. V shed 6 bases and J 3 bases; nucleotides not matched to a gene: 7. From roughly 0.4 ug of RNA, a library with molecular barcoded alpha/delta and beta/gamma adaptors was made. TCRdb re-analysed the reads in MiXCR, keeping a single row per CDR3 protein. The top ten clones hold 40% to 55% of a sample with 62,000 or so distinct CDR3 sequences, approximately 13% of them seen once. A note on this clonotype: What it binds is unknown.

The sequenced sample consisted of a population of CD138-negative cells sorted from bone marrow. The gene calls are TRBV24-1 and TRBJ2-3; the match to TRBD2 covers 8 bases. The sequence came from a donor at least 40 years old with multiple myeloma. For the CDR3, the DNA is TGTGCCACCAGTCCGAGCGGGAGTAAGACAGATACGCAGTATTTT. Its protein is CATSPSGSKTDTQYF.